This paragraph covers one T cell receptor beta chain sequence. This entry comes from a study of blood T cell repertoires in COVID-19. Study overall: PBMCs, B-cell-depleted T cells, or T cells were the source of the cDNA or gDNA that made up the material.

Authors' data handling: How many nucleated cells were present was estimated from reference gene primer amplification. The table came from immunoSEQ multiplex PCR; TCRdb's copy has only in-frame clones and leaves some out. The DNA was the basis for D and trimming; V, J and clone size are from that table. The sample yields 100,000 or so clones, about 77% seen once. Germline V gene lookup returns CDR1 GTSNPN and CDR2 SVGIG (reference sequence). The CDR3 sequence is 16 residues long. V was clipped by 2 bases and J by 0 bases, with 14 bases between them. The receptor comes from a woman aged 65 to 85 with acute or convalescent COVID-19. The chain has TRBV30 and TRBJ1-5; a possible D gene is TRBD1 (6 bases). Sequenced material: peripheral blood. The CDR3 reads CAWSPRWGPSNQPQHF. CDR3 in DNA: TGTGCCTGGAGTCCCCGTTGGGGGCCTAGCAATCAGCCCCAGCATTTT.